This note documents a single T cell receptor beta chain sequence. As yet, its antigen is unknown. V gave up 4 bases and J gave up 5 bases, with 14 bases separating them. Germline V gene lookup returns CDR1 SGHDN and CDR2 FVKESK. The CDR3 has 14 amino acids. Some clones are missing from TCRdb's copy, which holds only in-frame ones; the method was immunoSEQ multiplex PCR. The sample shows some 81,000 clones, more than 75% of them seen only once. This sample is part of a study of OX40 agonist ivuxolimab in advanced cancers. The wider study: Those enrolled were around 87% male, with a mean age of 60 years and ages from about 20 to 85.

Regarding the study as a whole: The authors also found low normalized T-cell clonal expansion in some nonresponders. On average, CD8+ T cells showed a greater number of expanded clones than CD4+.

The specimen was CD4+ or CD8+ T cells sorted from blood, collected in a trial of the OX40 agonist ivuxolimab. The sequence derives from an adult with an advanced solid tumor such as melanoma, head and neck, liver or kidney cancer. The rearrangement links TRBV14 to TRBJ2-5, with TRBD2 as a possible D gene (6 bases). CDR3 protein: CASSRWDSRETQYF. Here the CDR3 DNA reads TGTGCCAGCAGCCGATGGGACTCCCGGGAGACCCAGTACTTC.